This T cell receptor beta chain was retrieved from a study of blood T cell repertoires in COVID-19 (TCRdb year 2020). General notes on the study: Samples covering the acute and convalescent phases of COVID-19 were provided by collaborators in the United States, Italy and Spain. The prospective study material was composed of cDNA or gDNA derived from T cells, B-cell-depleted T cells, or PBMCs. Where available, HLA class I and class II types were taken from metadata supplied by the sample provider and were not determined by assay-based typing. Subjects who had been exposed to COVID-19, were actively infected with it, or had recovered from it provided the deeply sampled blood TCRbeta repertoires that made up the dataset. The sample metadata nearly always contained a de-identified subject ID, COVID-19 status, age in years and sex. Samples came from the ongoing ImmuneRACE study (first 160 participants) plus 1,254 subjects from 6 global collaborators. A freely available public database, intended as a resource for researchers studying the immune response to SARS-CoV-2, is where the repertoires were released.

Study-level results and caveats: The quantity of clinical and demographic metadata differed by source and by participant and was supplied without curation.

Per the germline V gene, MNHEY is the CDR1 and SVGAGI is the CDR2. Its CDR3 holds 12 amino acids, cysteine through phenylalanine. The read is trimmed to its CDR3 DNA, 36 bases read in frame from base 1. V was cut back by 8 bases and J by 7 bases, leaving a gap of 9 bases between them. With regard to this clone: This receptor's antigen is unknown. Per-base quality was not reported, and no clone a single base away is much larger than it.

Whole blood was collected in K2EDTA tubes by collaborating institutions according to the institutions' own protocols. For TCRbeta analysis, collaborators shipped samples in one of three forms: frozen whole blood, isolated PBMCs, or DNA extracted from either of those sample types. The immunoSEQ Assay, a bias-controlled multiplex PCR, was used to amplify TCRbeta CDR3 regions from genomic DNA. Concerning the study's data processing: Nucleated cell counts per sample were estimated from amplification of reference gene primers within the assay. Sequence reads were collapsed and filtered to measure the absolute abundance of every unique TCRbeta CDR3 rearrangement. For each sample, productive Simpson clonality was calculated as the square root of Simpson's diversity index across productive rearrangements. The source is immuneACCESS, and TCRdb retained only in-frame sequences with V and J called. Part of the clones is not carried over; for the studies checked, unresolved V genes explain less than half of this, and the remainder is unexplained. That table gives V, J and clone size, and the DNA gave D and trimming. In this sample the table shows tens of thousands of clones, around 80% of which occur a single time. The ten largest clonotypes hold approximately 17% of the sample.

The rearranged chain carries TRBV6-5 and TRBJ1-6; the D gene is not confidently resolved. The material sequenced was peripheral blood. The TCR originated in a woman between 55 and 75 years old with acute or convalescent COVID-19. The sequenced DNA: TGTGCCAGCTATAATTCGAATTCACCCCTCCACTTT. It encodes CASYNSNSPLHF.